This T cell receptor beta chain was captured in a study of cytomegalovirus exposure and HLA in healthy donors. V dropped 3 bases and J dropped 6; count of bases not matched to a gene: 6. Per the germline V gene, CDR1 is MDHEN and CDR2 is SYDVKM. This CDR3 has 15 amino acids. Study outcomes and limitations: The study put 150 or so TCR beta chains on its list as cytomegalovirus-associated.

To note about this clone: Its antigen remains unknown.

At collection, donors were nominally healthy, but unrecorded immune exposures were probable. 13 Jbeta primers and 60 Vbeta primers were used for the PCR. TCRdb's copy holds only in-frame clones and misses some; the assay was immunoSEQ multiplex PCR. Among about 150,000 clones listed, about 70% were seen once. Sequences were obtained from PBMCs. This chain connects TRBV28 to TRBJ2-1, with TRBD2 matching over 9 bases. This sequence originates from a man in his fifties or sixties in good health and CMV-seronegative. The CDR3 DNA reads as TGTGCCAGCAGTTTCGGGCTAGCGGGAAGCAATGAGCAGTTCTTC. It specifies CASSFGLAGSNEQFF. Full variable domain (rest looked up from reference TRBV28 and TRBJ2-1): DVKVTQSSRYLVKRTGEKVFLECVQDMDHENMFWYRQDPGLGLRLIYFSYDVKMKEKGDIPEGYSVSREKKERFSLILESASTNQTSMYLCASSFGLAGSNEQFFGPGTRLTVL.